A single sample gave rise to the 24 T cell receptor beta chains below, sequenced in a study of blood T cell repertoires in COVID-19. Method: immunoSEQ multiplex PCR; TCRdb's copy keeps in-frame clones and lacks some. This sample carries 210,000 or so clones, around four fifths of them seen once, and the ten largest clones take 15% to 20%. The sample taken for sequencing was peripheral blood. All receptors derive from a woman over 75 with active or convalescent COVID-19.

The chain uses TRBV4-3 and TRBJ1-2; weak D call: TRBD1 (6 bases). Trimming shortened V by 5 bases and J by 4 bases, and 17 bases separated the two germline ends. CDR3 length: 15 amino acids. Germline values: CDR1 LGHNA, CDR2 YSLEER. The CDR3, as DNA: TGCGCCAGCAGCGTTGGACAGCCAAGATCCTATGGCTACACCTTC. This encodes CASSVGQPRSYGYTF.

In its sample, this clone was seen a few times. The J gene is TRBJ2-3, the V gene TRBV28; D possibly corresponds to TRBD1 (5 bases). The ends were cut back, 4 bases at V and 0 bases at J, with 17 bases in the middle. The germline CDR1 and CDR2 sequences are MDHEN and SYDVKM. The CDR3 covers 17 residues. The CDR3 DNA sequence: TGTGCCAGCAGTTCCCAGGGTAGTAGAACGAGCACAGATACGCAGTATTTT. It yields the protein CASSSQGSRTSTDTQYF.

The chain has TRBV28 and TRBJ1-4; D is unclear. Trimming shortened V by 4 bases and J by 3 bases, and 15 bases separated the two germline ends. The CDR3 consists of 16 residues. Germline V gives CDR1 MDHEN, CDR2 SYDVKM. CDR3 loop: CASSSTWALANEKLFF. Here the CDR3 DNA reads TGTGCCAGCAGTTCAACCTGGGCATTGGCTAATGAAAAACTGTTTTTT. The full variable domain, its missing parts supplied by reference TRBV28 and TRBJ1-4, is DVKVTQSSRYLVKRTGEKVFLECVQDMDHENMFWYRQDPGLGLRLIYFSYDVKMKEKGDIPEGYSVSREKKERFSLILESASTNQTSMYLCASSSTWALANEKLFFGSGTQLSVL.

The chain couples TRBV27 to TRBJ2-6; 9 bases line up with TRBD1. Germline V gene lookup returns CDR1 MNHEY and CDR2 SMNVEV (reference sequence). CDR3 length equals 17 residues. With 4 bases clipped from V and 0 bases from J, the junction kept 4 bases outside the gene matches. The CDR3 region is CASSSGTGLSGANVLTF. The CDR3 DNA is TGTGCCAGCAGTTCCGGGACAGGGCTCTCTGGGGCCAACGTCCTGACTTTC.

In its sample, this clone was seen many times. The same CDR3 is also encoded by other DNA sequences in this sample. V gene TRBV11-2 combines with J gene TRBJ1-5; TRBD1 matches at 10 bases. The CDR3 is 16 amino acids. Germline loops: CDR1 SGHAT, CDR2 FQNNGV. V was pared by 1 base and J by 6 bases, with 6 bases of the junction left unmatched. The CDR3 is CASSLGDRGLGQPQHF. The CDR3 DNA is TGTGCCAGCAGCTTAGGGGACAGGGGCCTCGGTCAGCCCCAGCATTTT.

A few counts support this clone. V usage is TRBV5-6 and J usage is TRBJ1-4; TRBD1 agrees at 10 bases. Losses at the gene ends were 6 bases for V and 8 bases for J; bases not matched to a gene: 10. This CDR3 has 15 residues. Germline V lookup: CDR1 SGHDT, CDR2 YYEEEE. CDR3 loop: CASTQGGTGVEKLFF. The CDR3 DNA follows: TGTGCCAGCACCCAAGGAGGGACAGGGGTAGAAAAACTGTTTTTT.

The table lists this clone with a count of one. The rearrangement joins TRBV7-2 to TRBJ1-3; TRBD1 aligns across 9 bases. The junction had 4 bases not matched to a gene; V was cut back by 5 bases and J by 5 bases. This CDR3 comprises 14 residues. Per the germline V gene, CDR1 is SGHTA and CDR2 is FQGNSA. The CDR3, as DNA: TGTGCCAGCAGCCCGGGACAGGGTCGAAACACCATATATTTT. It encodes CASSPGQGRNTIYF.

The CDR3 region is CASSLALAGYTF. CDR3 bases: TGTGCCAGCAGTTTAGCGCTGGCTGGCTACACCTTC. The chain links TRBV12-3 or TRBV12-4 to TRBJ1-2; D unresolved. This CDR3 has 12 amino acids. V dropped 0 bases and J dropped 7 bases, with 6 bases sitting between them.

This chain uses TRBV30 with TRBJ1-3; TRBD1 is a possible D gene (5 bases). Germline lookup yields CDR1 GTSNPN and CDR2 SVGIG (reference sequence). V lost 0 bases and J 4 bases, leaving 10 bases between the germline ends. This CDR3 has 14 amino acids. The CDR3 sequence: CAWSVRDLGNTIYF. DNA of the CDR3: TGTGCCTGGAGTGTACGGGACTTGGGAAACACCATATATTTT.

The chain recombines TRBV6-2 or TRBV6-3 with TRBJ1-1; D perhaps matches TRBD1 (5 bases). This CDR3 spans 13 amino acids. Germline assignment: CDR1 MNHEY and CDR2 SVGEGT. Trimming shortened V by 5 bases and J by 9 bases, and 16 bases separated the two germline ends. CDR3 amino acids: CASSPGRFFKAFF. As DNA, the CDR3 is TGTGCCAGCAGTCCAGGGAGGTTTTTTAAAGCTTTCTTT.

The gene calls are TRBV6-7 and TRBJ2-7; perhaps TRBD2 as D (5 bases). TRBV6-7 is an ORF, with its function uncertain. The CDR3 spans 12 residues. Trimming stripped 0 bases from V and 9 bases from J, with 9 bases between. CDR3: CASSYSGRGQYF. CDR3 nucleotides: TGTGCCAGCAGTTACTCAGGACGGGGGCAGTACTTC.

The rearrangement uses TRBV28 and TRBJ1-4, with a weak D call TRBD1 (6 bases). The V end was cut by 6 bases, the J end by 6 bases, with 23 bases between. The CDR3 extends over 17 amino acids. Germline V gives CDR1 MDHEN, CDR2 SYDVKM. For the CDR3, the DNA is TGTGCCAGCAGCAGCCCCCCGACAGGCCTGTACTATGAAAAACTGTTTTTT. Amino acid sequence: CASSSPPTGLYYEKLFF.

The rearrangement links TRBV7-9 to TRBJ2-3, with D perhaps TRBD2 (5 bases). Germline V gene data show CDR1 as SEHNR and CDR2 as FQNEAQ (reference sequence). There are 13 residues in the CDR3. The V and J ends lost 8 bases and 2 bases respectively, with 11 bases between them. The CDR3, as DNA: TGTGCCAGCGGACTCTCACTCACAGATACGCAGTATTTT. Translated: CASGLSLTDTQYF.

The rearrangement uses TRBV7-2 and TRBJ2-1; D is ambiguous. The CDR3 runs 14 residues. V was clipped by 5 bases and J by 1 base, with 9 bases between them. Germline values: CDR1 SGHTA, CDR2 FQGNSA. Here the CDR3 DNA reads TGTGCCAGCAGCCTCCCCGGTTCCTACAATGAGCAGTTCTTC. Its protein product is CASSLPGSYNEQFF.

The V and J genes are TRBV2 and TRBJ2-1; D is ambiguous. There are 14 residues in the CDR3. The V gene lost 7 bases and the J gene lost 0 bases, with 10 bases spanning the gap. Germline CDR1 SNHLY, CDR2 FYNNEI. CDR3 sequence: CASKLFFSYNEQFF. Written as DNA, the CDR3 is TGTGCCAGCAAACTTTTTTTCTCCTACAATGAGCAGTTCTTC.

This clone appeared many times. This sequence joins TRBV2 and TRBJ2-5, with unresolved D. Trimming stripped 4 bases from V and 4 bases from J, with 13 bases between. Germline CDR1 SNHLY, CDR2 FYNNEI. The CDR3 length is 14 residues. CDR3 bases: TGTGCCAGCAGTGTTGGCCAGGCCCCAGAGACCCAGTACTTC. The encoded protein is CASSVGQAPETQYF. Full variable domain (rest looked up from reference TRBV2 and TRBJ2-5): EPEVTQTPSHQVTQMGQEVILRCVPISNHLYFYWYRQILGQKVEFLVSFYNNEISEKSEIFDDQFSVERPDGSNFTLKIRSTKLEDSAMYFCASSVGQAPETQYFGPGTRLLVL.

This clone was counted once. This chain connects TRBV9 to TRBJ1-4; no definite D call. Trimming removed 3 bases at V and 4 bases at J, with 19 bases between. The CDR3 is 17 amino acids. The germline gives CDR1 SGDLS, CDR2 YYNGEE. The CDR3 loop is CASSGRFGETGNEKLFF. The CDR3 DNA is TGTGCCAGCAGCGGACGGTTTGGAGAGACGGGTAATGAAAAACTGTTTTTT.

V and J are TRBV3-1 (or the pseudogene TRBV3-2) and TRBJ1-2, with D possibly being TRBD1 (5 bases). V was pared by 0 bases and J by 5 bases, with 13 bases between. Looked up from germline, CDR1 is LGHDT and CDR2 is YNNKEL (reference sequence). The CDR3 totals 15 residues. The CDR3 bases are TGTGCCAGCAGCCAAGAAGGGGTCAGGAGTTATGGCTACACCTTC. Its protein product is CASSQEGVRSYGYTF.

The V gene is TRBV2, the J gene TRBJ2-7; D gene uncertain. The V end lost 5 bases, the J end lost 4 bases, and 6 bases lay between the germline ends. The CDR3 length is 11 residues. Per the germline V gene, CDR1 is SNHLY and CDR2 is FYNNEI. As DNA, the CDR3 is TGTGCCAGCAGTAGCGCGTACGAGCAGTACTTC. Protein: CASSSAYEQYF.

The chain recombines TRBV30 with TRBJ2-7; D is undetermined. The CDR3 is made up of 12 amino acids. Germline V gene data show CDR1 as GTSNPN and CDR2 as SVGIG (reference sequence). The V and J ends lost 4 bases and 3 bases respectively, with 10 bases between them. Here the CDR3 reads CAWNPGSYEQYF. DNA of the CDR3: TGTGCCTGGAACCCTGGTAGCTACGAGCAGTACTTC.

Here the CDR3 DNA reads TGTGCCTGGAGTGACGGGGAATACCAGCCCCAGCATTTT. It translates to CAWSDGEYQPQHF. V usage is TRBV30 and J usage is TRBJ1-5; the D is unclear. The CDR3 consists of 13 residues. Looked up from germline, CDR1 is GTSNPN and CDR2 is SVGIG (reference sequence). Trimming cost V 1 base and J 7 bases, with 11 bases left between them.

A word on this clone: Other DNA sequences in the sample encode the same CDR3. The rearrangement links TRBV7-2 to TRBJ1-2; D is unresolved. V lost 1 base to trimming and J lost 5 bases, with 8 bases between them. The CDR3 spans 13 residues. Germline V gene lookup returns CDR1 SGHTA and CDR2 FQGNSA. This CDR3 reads CASSLGGGYGYTF. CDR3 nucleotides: TGTGCCAGCAGCTTAGGGGGAGGGTATGGCTACACCTTC.

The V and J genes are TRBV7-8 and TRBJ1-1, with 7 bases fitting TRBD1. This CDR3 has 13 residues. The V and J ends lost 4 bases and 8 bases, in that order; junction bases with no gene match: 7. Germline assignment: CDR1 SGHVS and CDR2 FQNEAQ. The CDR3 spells CASSSARDREAFF. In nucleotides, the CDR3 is TGTGCCAGCAGCTCCGCGCGGGACAGAGAAGCTTTCTTT. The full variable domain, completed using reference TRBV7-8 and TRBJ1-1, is GAGVSQSPRYKVAKRGQDVALRCDPISGHVSLFWYQQALGQGPEFLTYFQNEAQLDKSGLPSDRFFAERPEGSVSTLKIQRTQQEDSAVYLCASSSARDREAFFGQGTRLTVV.

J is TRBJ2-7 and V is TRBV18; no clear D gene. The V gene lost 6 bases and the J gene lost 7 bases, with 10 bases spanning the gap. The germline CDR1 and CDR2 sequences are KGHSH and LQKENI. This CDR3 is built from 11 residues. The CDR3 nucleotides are TGTGCCAGCTCCCCCGCAGAAGAGCAGTACTTC. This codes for CASSPAEEQYF.